What follows are 31 T cell receptor beta chains derived from one specimen sequenced in a study of response to subunit inactivated influenza vaccine. TCRdb called the RT-PCR reads again in MiXCR, with one record for every CDR3 protein. The profile shows about 570,000 distinct CDR3 sequences, around 11% of them singletons. Specimen: PBMCs from blood, collected on the day of vaccination. The receptors here all came from a man in his fifties who received an inactivated influenza vaccine.

J is TRBJ2-5 and V is TRBV29-1; no reliable D call. Germline lookup yields CDR1 SQVTM and CDR2 ANQGSEA. The CDR3 consists of 12 residues. Trimming took off 6 bases at V and 2 bases at J, with 10 bases between the two ends. The CDR3, as DNA: TGCAGCGTGAAACGGGCTCAAGAGACCCAGTACTTC. Translation gives CSVKRAQETQYF.

This clonotype was recorded at least ten times. The V call is TRBV10-3, the J call TRBJ2-3; D possibly corresponds to TRBD2 (5 bases). Trimming left V 4 bases short and J 1 base short, with 15 bases between. The CDR3 loop spans 16 amino acids. Germline CDR1 reads ENHRY; CDR2 reads SYGVKD. CDR3 in amino acids: CAISVAGQIGTDTQYF. The CDR3 DNA reads as TGTGCCATCAGTGTTGCGGGTCAGATCGGCACAGATACGCAGTATTTT.

The V call is TRBV6-2 or TRBV6-3, the J call TRBJ2-6, with TRBD1 matching over 8 bases. The CDR3 spans 19 residues. Germline V gives CDR1 MNHEY, CDR2 SVGEGT. Unmatched junction bases numbered 9, after V lost 2 bases and J lost 0 bases. The CDR3 coding sequence is TGTGCCAGCAGTTACCCCCGGGACAGGTCCCTCTCTGGGGCCAACGTCCTGACTTTC. Translation gives CASSYPRDRSLSGANVLTF.

This clonotype was observed many times. This chain joins TRBV7-3 and TRBJ1-6, with 9 bases aligning to TRBD1. This CDR3 contains 15 residues. With 5 bases clipped from V and 10 bases from J, the junction kept 9 bases outside the gene matches. The V gene's germline CDR1 is SGHTA and CDR2 FQGTGA. Written as DNA, the CDR3 is TGTGCCAGCAGCCCTGGGACAGGGTCCGGCTCACCCCTCCACTTT. Its protein is CASSPGTGSGSPLHF.

This clonotype was seen many times. V gene TRBV7-9 combines with J gene TRBJ2-3; 8 bases align to TRBD1. CDR1 is SEHNR and CDR2 is FQNEAQ in the germline V gene (reference sequence). Trimming at V came to 8 bases and at J to 0 bases, leaving 4 bases not matched to a gene. The CDR3 sequence is 14 residues long. The CDR3 is CASWGTGSTDTQYF. In DNA, the CDR3 is TGTGCCAGCTGGGGGACAGGAAGCACAGATACGCAGTATTTT. Full variable domain (missing parts from reference TRBV7-9 and TRBJ2-3): DTGVSQNPRHKITKRGQNVTFRCDPISEHNRLYWYRQTLGQGPEFLTYFQNEAQLEKSRLLSDRFSAERPKGSFSTLEIQRTEQGDSAMYLCASWGTGSTDTQYFGPGTRLTVL.

The chain carries TRBV6-1 and TRBJ1-6; a weak D match, TRBD1 (5 bases). Germline V lookup: CDR1 MNHNS, CDR2 SASEGT. The CDR3 extends over 15 amino acids. The germline V and J ends were trimmed by 5 bases and 5 bases, with 13 bases remaining between them. This CDR3 is CASSPRQWNNSPLHF. DNA for the CDR3: TGTGCCAGCAGTCCGCGACAGTGGAATAATTCACCCCTCCACTTT.

This clonotype has only a few counts. This chain joins TRBV2 and TRBJ2-1, with D perhaps matching TRBD1 (5 bases). This CDR3 is 14 amino acids long. Germline CDR1 reads SNHLY; CDR2 reads FYNNEI. The germline V and J ends were trimmed by 2 bases and 3 bases, with 8 bases remaining between them. The CDR3 spells CASSEQGNYNEQFF. The CDR3 DNA reads TGTGCCAGCAGTGAACAGGGTAACTACAATGAGCAGTTCTTC.

V and J are TRBV7-9 and TRBJ1-1; D is ambiguous. This CDR3 has 11 amino acids. The germline CDR1 and CDR2 sequences are SEHNR and FQNEAQ (reference sequence). The ends were cut back, 5 bases at V and 7 bases at J, with 8 bases in the middle. CDR3 sequence: CASSPALEAFF. For the CDR3, the DNA is TGTGCCAGCAGCCCAGCGCTTGAAGCTTTCTTT.

This chain links TRBV20-1 with TRBJ2-5, with a weak D call TRBD2 (6 bases). Per germline, CDR1 DFQATT and CDR2 SNEGSKA (reference sequence). Between the trimmed V and J ends, which lost 3 bases and 1 base, there was a span of 9 bases. The CDR3 is 13 residues long. The CDR3, as DNA: TGCAGTGCTAGTCGGGAGATCCAAGAGACCCAGTACTTC. This gives the protein CSASREIQETQYF.

The genes are TRBV10-3 and TRBJ2-7; D could derive from TRBD1 or TRBD2 (6 bases each). The CDR3 extends over 15 amino acids. From germline, CDR1 is ENHRY and CDR2 SYGVKD. The V end was cut by 4 bases, the J end by 3 bases, with 16 bases between. Written as DNA, the CDR3 is TGTGCCATCAGTGGGGGGGCGGGACCAGACTACGAGCAGTACTTC. This encodes CAISGGAGPDYEQYF.

The chain has TRBV6-1 and TRBJ2-1; 11 bases map to TRBD1. CDR1 and CDR2 (germline): MNHNS, SASEGT. The junction had 4 bases not matched to a gene; V was cut back by 6 bases and J by 6 bases. This CDR3 comprises 14 residues. This CDR3 reads CASSRDRGINEQFF. Here the CDR3 DNA reads TGTGCCAGCAGCCGGGACAGGGGGATCAATGAGCAGTTCTTC.

J is TRBJ2-5 and V is TRBV5-1, with D possibly being TRBD2 (5 bases). Germline lookup yields CDR1 SGHRS and CDR2 YFSETQ. This CDR3 has 12 amino acids. Trimming removed 3 bases from V and 5 bases from J, with 8 bases in between. The CDR3 loop is CASSYQRETQYF. The CDR3 nucleotides read TGCGCCAGCAGCTACCAGCGGGAGACCCAGTACTTC.

The chain has TRBV24-1 and TRBJ2-2; TRBD2 is a possible D gene (5 bases). CDR1 is KGHDR, CDR2 SFDVKD, per germline. Trimming shortened V by 3 bases and J by 0 bases, and 16 bases separated the two germline ends. The CDR3 spans 18 residues. CDR3 loop: CATSDPLPDGTNTGELFF. CDR3 sequence (DNA): TGTGCCACCAGTGATCCCCTCCCGGACGGGACGAACACCGGGGAGCTGTTTTTT.

The chain is built from TRBV20-1 and TRBJ2-1; 14 positions agree with TRBD2. Germline CDR1 DFQATT, CDR2 SNEGSKA (reference sequence). Germline trimming cut 6 bases from V and 5 bases from J; bases unmatched to any gene: 15. The CDR3 spans 18 residues. CDR3 in amino acids: CSALGLAGERGKDNEQFF. The CDR3, as DNA: TGCAGTGCCCTGGGACTAGCGGGAGAGAGGGGGAAGGACAATGAGCAGTTCTTC.

The rearrangement uses TRBV9 and TRBJ2-1; 8 bases are a match to TRBD2. Germline V gene sequence: CDR1 SGDLS, CDR2 YYNGEE. The J segment lost 7 bases and the V segment lost 0 bases, leaving 0 bases of the junction unmatched. The CDR3 runs to 13 residues. CDR3 bases: TGTGCCAGCAGCGTAGCGGGAGGGAATGAGCAGTTCTTC. It encodes CASSVAGGNEQFF.

This clonotype was picked up a small number of times. The chain combines TRBV7-9 with TRBJ2-6; D unresolved. Per the germline V gene, CDR1 is SEHNR and CDR2 is FQNEAQ (reference sequence). The CDR3 is 16 residues long. The V gene lost 3 bases and the J gene lost 0 bases, with 9 bases spanning the gap. Written as DNA, the CDR3 is TGTGCCAGCAGCTTTATAGGGTTCTCTGGGGCCAACGTCCTGACTTTC. Its protein product is CASSFIGFSGANVLTF.

This clonotype was seen ten or more times. The genes are TRBV12-3 or TRBV12-4 and TRBJ2-2; D not resolved. The CDR3 sequence is 12 residues long. V lost 3 bases and J 6 bases, leaving 5 bases between the germline ends. This CDR3 is CASSFTAGELFF. CDR3 coding DNA: TGTGCCAGCAGTTTTACCGCCGGGGAGCTGTTTTTT.

V is TRBV30 and J is TRBJ2-6; D ambiguous. Germline V gives CDR1 GTSNPN, CDR2 SVGIG (reference sequence). V lost 0 bases to trimming and J lost 0 bases, with 3 bases between them. This CDR3 has 14 residues. The DNA of the CDR3 is TGTGCCTGGAGTGTTCCCTCTGGGGCCAACGTCCTGACTTTC. Translated: CAWSVPSGANVLTF.

At least ten counts were recorded for this clonotype. The chain employs TRBV25-1 and TRBJ2-5, with 7 bases aligning to TRBD2. V lost 1 base and J lost 4; bases outside the gene matches: 6. This CDR3 is 15 amino acids long. Germline assignment: CDR1 MGHDK and CDR2 SYGVNS. Here the CDR3 reads CASSEWEGRAETQYF. In nucleotides, the CDR3 is TGTGCCAGCAGTGAATGGGAGGGAAGGGCAGAGACCCAGTACTTC.

This clonotype was seen at least ten times. The chain uses TRBV28 and TRBJ1-2; no firm D call. The CDR3 is made up of 14 amino acids. From germline, CDR1 is MDHEN and CDR2 SYDVKM. Between the trimmed V and J ends, which lost 3 bases and 7 bases, there was a span of 15 bases. The CDR3 sequence is CASSFPLRSGGYTF. CDR3 nucleotide sequence: TGTGCCAGCAGTTTTCCTCTAAGGAGCGGTGGCTACACCTTC.

The CDR3 spells CASSLPSAGLDTSYEQYF. The CDR3 DNA reads TGTGCCAGCAGCTTACCATCCGCTGGACTAGATACTTCCTACGAGCAGTACTTC. This sequence joins TRBV11-2 and TRBJ2-7; the match to TRBD2 covers 7 bases. V was clipped by 2 bases and J by 1 base; unmatched bases: 14. The CDR3 spans 18 residues. Germline CDR1 is SGHAT and CDR2 is FQNNGV.

This clonotype has only a few counts. The chain employs TRBV7-7 and TRBJ2-7; a possible D gene is TRBD2 (6 bases). The CDR3 loop spans 15 amino acids. The germline V gene encodes CDR1 SSHAT and CDR2 FNYEAQ (reference sequence). Trimming removed 5 bases from V and 3 bases from J, with 17 bases in between. CDR3 coding DNA: TGTGCCAGCAGCCCAGCACCGGGACTTTGCTACGAGCAGTACTTC. Protein: CASSPAPGLCYEQYF.

The CDR3: CASSPGTGSTEAFF. CDR3 bases: TGCGCCAGCAGCCCCGGGACAGGAAGCACTGAAGCTTTCTTT. The chain is built from TRBV5-1 and TRBJ1-1, with 8 bases lining up with TRBD1. The CDR3 length is 14 residues. Trimming at V came to 4 bases and at J to 4 bases, leaving 6 bases not matched to a gene. In germline, CDR1 is SGHRS, CDR2 YFSETQ.

In this sample, this clonotype turned up a few times. This chain connects TRBV12-3 or TRBV12-4 to TRBJ1-5, with a possible D match to TRBD1 (5 bases). V shed 5 bases and J shed 1 base, with 15 bases lying between them. The CDR3 totals 16 residues. The CDR3 reads CASSVSGGRSNQPQHF. CDR3 sequence (DNA): TGTGCCAGCAGTGTCTCCGGGGGGAGAAGCAATCAGCCCCAGCATTTT.

The CDR3: CSARTRNLYEQYF. The CDR3 DNA reads TGCAGTGCTCGGACCAGGAACCTCTACGAGCAGTACTTC. The rearrangement joins TRBV20-1 to TRBJ2-7; D uncertain. Germline V gene lookup returns CDR1 DFQATT and CDR2 SNEGSKA (reference sequence). V lost 5 bases, J lost 3 bases, and 14 bases lay in between. This CDR3 has 13 amino acids.

This clonotype was seen more than once but under ten times. The CDR3 loop reads CASSPTGTSGYEQYF. In DNA, the CDR3 is TGTGCCAGCAGCCCAACCGGGACTAGCGGCTACGAGCAGTACTTC. The genes are TRBV4-2 and TRBJ2-7; TRBD2 aligns across 11 bases. Germline-derived CDR1 and CDR2 are LGHNA and YNFKEQ. The ends lost 4 bases at V and 3 bases at J; junction bases unmatched: 5. This CDR3 is 15 amino acids long.

The V call is TRBV20-1, the J call TRBJ2-7, with 10 bases identical to TRBD1. In germline, CDR1 is DFQATT, CDR2 SNEGSKA (reference sequence). CDR3 length: 15 residues. The V gene end was trimmed by 4 bases and the J gene end by 3 bases; junction bases not matched to a gene: 9. The CDR3 DNA reads as TGCAGTGCTACCCCCGGGGACAGGGGAATCTACGAGCAGTACTTC. Translation: CSATPGDRGIYEQYF.

This clonotype was recorded a few times. The V gene is TRBV4-3, the J gene TRBJ2-7, with D possibly TRBD2 on 6 matching bases. Germline-derived CDR1 and CDR2 are LGHNA and YSLEER. This CDR3 comprises 16 residues. Trimming took 3 bases from V and 3 from J, leaving 18 bases between them. In DNA, the CDR3 is TGCGCCAGCAGCCAGGAAACCGGGACTCAACTCTACGAGCAGTACTTC. It specifies CASSQETGTQLYEQYF.

The chain uses TRBV29-1 and TRBJ2-7, with D possibly being TRBD1 (5 bases). The V gene's germline CDR1 is SQVTM and CDR2 ANQGSEA. V lost 2 bases and J 2 bases, leaving 10 bases between the germline ends. The CDR3 is 13 amino acids. CDR3 sequence: CSVESDSTYEQYF. DNA for the CDR3: TGCAGCGTTGAAAGTGACAGCACCTACGAGCAGTACTTC.

The table lists this clonotype with many counts. The chain combines TRBV12-3 or TRBV12-4 with TRBJ2-7; D not resolved. The CDR3 length is 13 residues. Trimming left V 5 bases short and J 2 bases short, with 10 bases between. As DNA, the CDR3 is TGTGCCAGCAGTCAATTTGGACCCTACGAGCAGTACTTC. Translation: CASSQFGPYEQYF.

J is TRBJ2-1 and V is TRBV20-1; 10 bases are shared with TRBD2. The V gene end was trimmed by 3 bases and the J gene end by 1 base; junction bases not matched to a gene: 6. The CDR3 covers 16 residues. Looked up from germline, CDR1 is DFQATT and CDR2 is SNEGSKA (reference sequence). The DNA of the CDR3 is TGCAGTGCTAGCCTAGCGGGGGTTAGGTCCTACAATGAGCAGTTCTTC. The encoded protein is CSASLAGVRSYNEQFF.